This T cell receptor beta chain emerged from a study of shared clonotypes between healthy human individuals. Study as a whole: Researchers drew samples from a couple of women and a few men aged 18 to 49. Researchers assigned three CD4 naive, three CD4 memory, two CD8 naive and one CD8 memory plate to each donor.

General study results and limits: Naive CD4 clonotypes were shared across a handful of donors at about 5.3%.

Naive CD8 cells comprised CD45RO-negative, CCR7-positively selected cells, excluding terminally differentiated effector memory CD45RA+ cells. The germline CDR1 and CDR2 sequences are SGHDN and FVKESK. V shed 3 bases, J shed 4 bases, and the junction held 14 bases outside the gene matches. The CDR3 loop spans 18 amino acids. Clones were sequenced by immunoSEQ multiplex PCR, and TCRdb holds only the in-frame ones, with some missing. The sample holds around 2,100,000 clones, around 96% seen once. Of note for this clone: Antigen unknown.

Material for sequencing was naive CD8+ T cells sorted from blood. The receptor comes from a man between 18 and 35 years old in good health. J is TRBJ2-2 and V is TRBV14; 7 bases match TRBD1. CDR3 protein: CASSHASYRGGLTGELFF. CDR3 DNA sequence: TGTGCCAGCAGCCATGCCAGCTACAGGGGTGGACTCACCGGGGAGCTGTTTTTT.